Sequencing of this TCR beta chain was carried out in a study of early T cells in non-severe SARS-CoV-2 infection. Study overall: Sequencing was performed on bulk RNA from unsorted whole blood, leaving chains unpaired.

This clonotype occurred a few times. Its antigen is currently unknown. Study-level findings and limits: Sequences matched to VDJdb favored anti-spike CD8 responses, while private and CD4 specificities were missed.

Unique molecular identifiers tagged individual cDNA molecules. TCRdb used MiXCR to reprocess the 5' RACE reads, holding one entry per CDR3 protein. The sample shows just under 90,000 distinct CDR3 sequences, roughly an eighth of them seen only once. The sequenced sample consisted of whole blood. The receptor was derived from an adult who was a healthcare worker with PCR-confirmed SARS-CoV-2 infection or an uninfected control (not recorded which).

The CDR3 loop is CASSAGTGVTDTQYF. The CDR3 region has the DNA TGTGCCAGCAGCGCCGGGACAGGGGTCACAGATACGCAGTATTTT. This chain connects TRBV9 to TRBJ2-3, with 10 bases lining up with TRBD1. V lost 3 bases and J lost 2; bases outside the gene matches: 3. The germline gives CDR1 SGDLS, CDR2 YYNGEE. This CDR3 has 15 residues.